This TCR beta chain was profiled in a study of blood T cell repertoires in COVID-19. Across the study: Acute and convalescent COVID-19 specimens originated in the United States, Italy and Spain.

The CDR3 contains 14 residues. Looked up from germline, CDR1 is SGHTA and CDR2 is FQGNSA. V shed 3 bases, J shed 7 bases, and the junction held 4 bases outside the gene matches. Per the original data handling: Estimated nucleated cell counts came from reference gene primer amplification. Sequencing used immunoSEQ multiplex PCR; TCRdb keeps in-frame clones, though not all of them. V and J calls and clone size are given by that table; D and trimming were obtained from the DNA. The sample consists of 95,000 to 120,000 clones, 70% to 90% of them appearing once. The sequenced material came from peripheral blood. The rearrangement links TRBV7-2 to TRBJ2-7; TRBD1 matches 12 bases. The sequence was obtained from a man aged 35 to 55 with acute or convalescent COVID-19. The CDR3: CASSFRDRGPEQYF. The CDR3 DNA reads TGTGCCAGCAGCTTCCGGGACAGGGGGCCTGAGCAGTACTTC.